This entry lists 9 T cell receptor beta chains sequenced from one sample in a study of cytomegalovirus exposure and HLA in healthy donors. In the PCR, 60 Vbeta and 13 Jbeta primers were used. Clones were sequenced by immunoSEQ multiplex PCR, and TCRdb holds only the in-frame ones, with some missing. The data hold tens of thousands of clones, with roughly four fifths observed a single time. The sequenced material came from PBMCs. The receptors here all came from a young woman in good health and CMV-seropositive.

The chain joins TRBV18 to TRBJ1-1; TRBD1 is a possible D gene (5 bases). Trimming took 4 bases from V and 3 from J, leaving 18 bases between them. This CDR3 spans 16 amino acids. Germline CDR1 KGHSH, CDR2 LQKENI. CDR3 bases: TGTGCCAGCTCACTGCTGGGACTCACTACCGACACTGAAGCTTTCTTT. Translating gives CASSLLGLTTDTEAFF.

The chain joins TRBV9 to TRBJ2-1; maybe TRBD1 (5 bases). V was clipped by 4 bases and J by 6 bases, with 14 bases between them. The germline gives CDR1 SGDLS, CDR2 YYNGEE. This CDR3 comprises 14 residues. The CDR3 sequence is CASSSLPQGNEQFF. Written as DNA, the CDR3 is TGTGCCAGCAGCTCCCTCCCCCAGGGCAATGAGCAGTTCTTC.

In DNA form, the CDR3 reads TGTGCCAGCAGTGGGACAGGGGCGCCCCATGAAGCTTTCTTT. Translated, it gives CASSGTGAPHEAFF. V gene TRBV6-1 combines with J gene TRBJ1-1; 9 nucleotides agree with TRBD1. The length of the CDR3 is 14 residues. Trimming removed 4 bases from V and 7 bases from J; junction bases left unmatched: 7. The germline CDR1 and CDR2 sequences are MNHNS and SASEGT.

The V call is TRBV30, the J call TRBJ1-5, with D perhaps TRBD1 (6 bases). V was trimmed by 2 bases and J by 0 bases, leaving 17 bases between them. The germline CDR1 and CDR2 sequences are GTSNPN and SVGIG (reference sequence). The CDR3 runs to 17 residues. The CDR3 DNA sequence: TGTGCCTGGAGTCCTTTAGGAAGGGGGTATAGCAATCAGCCCCAGCATTTT. Translation: CAWSPLGRGYSNQPQHF.

The chain couples TRBV5-1 to TRBJ1-1, with D perhaps TRBD1 (6 bases). V lost 4 bases to trimming and J lost 4 bases, with 14 bases between them. The germline V gene encodes CDR1 SGHRS and CDR2 YFSETQ. CDR3 size: 14 residues. CDR3 coding DNA: TGCGCCAGCAGCGAGCAGGGGACGAGCACTGAAGCTTTCTTT. Translation: CASSEQGTSTEAFF.

The genes are TRBV7-6 and TRBJ2-2; D not certain. Germline lookup yields CDR1 SGHVS and CDR2 FNYEAQ. The CDR3 runs to 13 residues. V was shortened by 2 bases and J by 3 bases, with 4 bases between the two germline ends. CDR3 DNA sequence: TGTGCCAGCAGCTTACTACACACCGGGGAGCTGTTTTTT. Protein product: CASSLLHTGELFF.

The chain joins TRBV4-1 to TRBJ1-2; TRBD1 matches at 9 bases. Looked up from germline, CDR1 is MGHRA and CDR2 is YSYEKL. Trimming at V came to 2 bases and at J to 3 bases, leaving 1 base not matched to a gene. The CDR3 covers 14 residues. CDR3 bases: TGCGCCAGCAGCCAACGGACAGGGGACTATGGCTACACCTTC. Translating gives CASSQRTGDYGYTF.

The rearrangement uses TRBV15 and TRBJ2-7, with D possibly being TRBD2 (6 bases). The CDR3 runs 15 residues. CDR1 and CDR2 (germline): LNHNV, YYDKDF (reference sequence). V lost 3 bases to trimming and J lost 3 bases, with 15 bases between them. CDR3 region: CATSSPRRESYEQYF. In DNA form, the CDR3 reads TGTGCCACCAGCAGTCCAAGGAGGGAGAGCTACGAGCAGTACTTC.

The chain combines TRBV7-9 with TRBJ1-2; D unclear. Trimming took 5 bases from V and 3 from J, leaving 10 bases between them. Germline values: CDR1 SEHNR, CDR2 FQNEAQ (reference sequence). This CDR3 has 13 residues. CDR3 sequence reads: CASSPGLYYGYTF. The CDR3, as DNA: TGTGCCAGCAGCCCGGGGTTGTACTATGGCTACACCTTC.